These 9 T cell receptor beta chains came from one sample sequenced in a study of blood T cell repertoires in COVID-19. The protocol was immunoSEQ multiplex PCR, while the TCRdb copy is restricted to in-frame clones and leaves out a portion. The profile covers fewer than 300,000 clones, with just over 85% appearing a single time and about a sixth taken by the ten largest. The sample taken for sequencing was PBMCs or T cells enriched from blood (not recorded which). The receptors here all came from a man aged 18 to 30 who had recovered from COVID-19.

This chain joins TRBV19 and TRBJ2-1; perhaps TRBD2 as D (6 bases). The ends were cut back, 2 bases at V and 11 bases at J, with 16 bases in the middle. The CDR3 extends over 14 amino acids. Per the germline V gene, CDR1 is LNHDA and CDR2 is SQIVND (reference sequence). For the CDR3, the DNA is TGTGCCAGTAGTATATCGGGGACTCAGATGAAGCAGTTCTTC. Amino acid sequence: CASSISGTQMKQFF.

The chain links TRBV12-5 to TRBJ1-6; TRBD1 matches 10 bases. This CDR3 region has 15 residues. V shed 4 bases, J shed 7 bases, and the junction held 4 bases outside the gene matches. The germline V gene has CDR1 LGHNT and CDR2 FRNRAP. This CDR3 reads CASGSGQGPNSPLHF. In DNA form, the CDR3 reads TGTGCTAGTGGTTCGGGACAGGGGCCAAATTCACCCCTCCACTTT.

This clone appeared a single time. The chain is built from TRBV18 and TRBJ2-2; TRBD2 agrees at 11 bases. Unmatched junction bases numbered 15, after V lost 6 bases and J lost 3 bases. Germline CDR1 reads KGHSH; CDR2 reads LQKENI. The CDR3 is 19 amino acids. The chain's CDR3 is CASSLFSGTSGRDTGELFF. Written as DNA, the CDR3 is TGTGCCAGCTCCCTCTTTTCCGGGACTAGCGGTCGAGACACCGGGGAGCTGTTTTTT.

The chain joins TRBV7-2 to TRBJ2-7, with 9 bases identical to TRBD2. Trimming removed 5 bases from V and 3 bases from J; junction bases left unmatched: 20. The CDR3 is made up of 19 amino acids. Germline-derived CDR1 and CDR2 are SGHTA and FQGNSA. The CDR3 here is CASSPRQRGSGRGGYEQYF. Written as DNA, the CDR3 is TGTGCCAGCAGCCCTCGACAGCGGGGTAGCGGGAGAGGTGGCTACGAGCAGTACTTC.

The rearrangement links TRBV4-1 to TRBJ1-5; TRBD1 might be the D (5 bases). CDR3 length: 16 residues. The germline V gene encodes CDR1 MGHRA and CDR2 YSYEKL. Between the trimmed V and J ends, which lost 1 base and 7 bases, there was a span of 17 bases. The CDR3 nucleotides read TGCGCCAGCAGCCAAGGTGGGCCAGGGTTCCGCCAGCCCCAGCATTTT. Translation: CASSQGGPGFRQPQHF.

The sample holds a few counts of this clone. This chain uses TRBV5-1 with TRBJ1-6; no firm D call. Trimming stripped 5 bases from V and 7 bases from J, with 16 bases between. The CDR3 totals 15 residues. Germline CDR1 reads SGHRS; CDR2 reads YFSETQ. CDR3 amino acids: CASRFSGSDNSPLHF. The CDR3 nucleotides read TGCGCCAGCAGATTCTCCGGGTCCGACAATTCACCCCTCCACTTT.

The chain links TRBV21-1 to TRBJ1-1; no check of the table's D call, TRBD1, against the DNA was made. TRBV21-1 is a pseudogene locus. The CDR3 has 18 amino acids. As DNA, the CDR3 is TGTGCCAGCAGCAAAGAAAGGGCAGGGGCCGCTATGAACACTGAAGCTTTCTTT. Translating gives CASSKERAGAAMNTEAFF.

The J gene is TRBJ1-5, the V gene TRBV2; 7 positions agree with TRBD1. V was pared by 7 bases and J by 4 bases, with 13 bases of the junction left unmatched. The CDR3 has 16 amino acids. Per germline, CDR1 SNHLY and CDR2 FYNNEI. DNA of the CDR3: TGTGCCAGCACCTTGGCTGGGGCAGGGGGGAATCAGCCCCAGCATTTT. This gives the protein CASTLAGAGGNQPQHF.

The CDR3 protein is CSARQGPTDTQYF. The CDR3 coding sequence is TGCAGCGCCCGACAGGGGCCTACAGATACGCAGTATTTT. The chain joins TRBV29-1 to TRBJ2-3, with 8 bases matching TRBD1. CDR3 length: 13 amino acids. Trimming removed 7 bases from V and 3 bases from J; junction bases left unmatched: 6. CDR1 is SQVTM, CDR2 ANQGSEA, per germline.